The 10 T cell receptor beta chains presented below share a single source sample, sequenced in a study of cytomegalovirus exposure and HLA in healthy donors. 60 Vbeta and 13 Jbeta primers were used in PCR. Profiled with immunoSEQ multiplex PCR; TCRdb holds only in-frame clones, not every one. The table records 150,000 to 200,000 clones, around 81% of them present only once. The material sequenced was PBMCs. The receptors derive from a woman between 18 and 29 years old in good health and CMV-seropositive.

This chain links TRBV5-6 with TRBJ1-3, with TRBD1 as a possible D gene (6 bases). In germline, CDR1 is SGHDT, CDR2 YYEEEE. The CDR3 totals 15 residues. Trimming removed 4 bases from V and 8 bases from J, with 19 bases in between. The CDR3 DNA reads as TGTGCCAGCAGCCTGCTCGGGGGGGGCAGGGACACCATATATTTT. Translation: CASSLLGGGRDTIYF. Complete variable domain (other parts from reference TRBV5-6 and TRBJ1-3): DAGVTQSPTHLIKTRGQQVTLRCSPKSGHDTVSWYQQALGQGPQFIFQYYEEEERQRGNFPDRFSGHQFPNYSSELNVNALLLGDSALYLCASSLLGGGRDTIYFGEGSWLTVV.

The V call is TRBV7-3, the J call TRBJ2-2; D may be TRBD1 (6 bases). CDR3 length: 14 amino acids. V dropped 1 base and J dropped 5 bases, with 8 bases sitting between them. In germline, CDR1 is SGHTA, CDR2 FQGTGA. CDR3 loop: CASSLNQGTGELFF. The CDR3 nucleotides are TGTGCCAGCAGCTTAAATCAGGGGACCGGGGAGCTGTTTTTT.

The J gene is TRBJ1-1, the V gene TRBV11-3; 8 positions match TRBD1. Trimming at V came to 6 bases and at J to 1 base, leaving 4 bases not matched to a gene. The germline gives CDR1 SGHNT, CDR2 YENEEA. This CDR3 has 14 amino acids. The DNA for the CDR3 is TGTGCCAGCAGGGTAGGACAGGGGAACACTGAAGCTTTCTTT. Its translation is CASRVGQGNTEAFF.

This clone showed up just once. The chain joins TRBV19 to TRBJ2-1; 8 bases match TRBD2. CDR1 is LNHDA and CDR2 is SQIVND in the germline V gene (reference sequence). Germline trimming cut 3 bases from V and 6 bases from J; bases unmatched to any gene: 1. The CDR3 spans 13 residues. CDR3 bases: TGTGCCAGTAGTATCGGGAGGGTCAATGAGCAGTTCTTC. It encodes CASSIGRVNEQFF.

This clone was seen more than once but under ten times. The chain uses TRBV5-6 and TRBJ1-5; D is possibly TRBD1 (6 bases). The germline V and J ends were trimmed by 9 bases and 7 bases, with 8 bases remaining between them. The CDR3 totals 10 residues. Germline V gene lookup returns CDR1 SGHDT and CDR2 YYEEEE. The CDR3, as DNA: TGTGCCACCCAGGGGCAGCCCCAGCATTTT. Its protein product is CATQGQPQHF. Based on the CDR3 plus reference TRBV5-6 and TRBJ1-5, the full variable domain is DAGVTQSPTHLIKTRGQQVTLRCSPKSGHDTVSWYQQALGQGPQFIFQYYEEEERQRGNFPDRFSGHQFPNYSSELNVNALLLGDSALYLCATQGQPQHFGDGTRLSIL.

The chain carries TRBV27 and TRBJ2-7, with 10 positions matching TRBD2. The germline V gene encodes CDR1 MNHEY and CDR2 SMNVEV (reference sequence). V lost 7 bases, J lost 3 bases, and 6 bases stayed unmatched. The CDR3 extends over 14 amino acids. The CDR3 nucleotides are TGTGCCAGCAAATTAGCGGGGGGCCGCTACGAGCAGTACTTC. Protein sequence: CASKLAGGRYEQYF.

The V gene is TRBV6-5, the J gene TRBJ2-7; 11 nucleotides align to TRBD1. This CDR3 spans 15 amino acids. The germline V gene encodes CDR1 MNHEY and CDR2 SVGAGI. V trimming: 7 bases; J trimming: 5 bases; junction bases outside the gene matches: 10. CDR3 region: CASTPSRDRGNEQYF. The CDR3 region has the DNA TGTGCCAGCACCCCCAGCCGGGACAGGGGGAACGAGCAGTACTTC.

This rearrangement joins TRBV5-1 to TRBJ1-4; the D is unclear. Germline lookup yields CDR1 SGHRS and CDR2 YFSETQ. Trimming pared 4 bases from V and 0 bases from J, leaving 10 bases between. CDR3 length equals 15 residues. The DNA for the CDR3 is TGCGCCAGCAGCGACAATTATGCAACTAATGAAAAACTGTTTTTT. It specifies CASSDNYATNEKLFF.

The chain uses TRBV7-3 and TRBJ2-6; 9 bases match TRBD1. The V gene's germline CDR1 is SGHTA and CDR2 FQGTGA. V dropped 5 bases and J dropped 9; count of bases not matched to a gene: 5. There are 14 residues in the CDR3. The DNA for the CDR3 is TGTGCCAGCAGCCCAGGGACAGGGTACAACGTCCTGACTTTC. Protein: CASSPGTGYNVLTF.

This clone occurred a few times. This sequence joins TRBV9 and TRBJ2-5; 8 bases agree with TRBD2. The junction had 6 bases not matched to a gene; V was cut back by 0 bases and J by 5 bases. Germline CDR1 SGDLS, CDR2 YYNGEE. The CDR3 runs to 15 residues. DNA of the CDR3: TGTGCCAGCAGCGTAGAAGCGGGGGTGGGTGAGACCCAGTACTTC. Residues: CASSVEAGVGETQYF.